This section outlines one T cell receptor beta chain sequence together with its context. Its antigen is unidentified. The CDR3 spans 18 residues. Germline loops: CDR1 MDHEN, CDR2 SYDVKM. V was cut by 2 bases and J by 2 bases, with 20 bases left in between. This sample is part of a study of T-cell memory formation after mild COVID-19. Whole-study context: For the most part, TCR clusters were specific to one donor.

Findings and caveats of the study: Within pre-infection memory, some responding clones were found, suggesting cross-reactive memory joined. Whether second-wave clones peaking at day 37 were SARS-CoV-2 specific went unconfirmed.

TCRdb redid the calling of the 5' RACE reads with MiXCR, one entry per CDR3 protein. The table shows a few hundred thousand distinct CDR3 sequences, with approximately 14% occurring only once. Sequencing used PBMCs or a T cell subset sorted from them (not recorded which). The genes are TRBV28 and TRBJ2-3; no definite D call. The source is a man aged 18 to 29 who had mild COVID-19 (a few samples of this study predate the infection). Cell type and time point are not known. CDR3 protein: CASSLTSEMTTNTDTQYF. The CDR3 DNA follows: TGTGCCAGCAGTTTAACCTCGGAGATGACGACCAACACAGATACGCAGTATTTT.